This TCR beta chain stems from a study of early stage breast cancer tumors. Whole-study results and caveats: Comparing each tissue with blood distinguished tumor from normal in about 90% of the 16 patients. Enriched TCRB sequences shared across patients were mostly commonly generated sequences.

V was shortened by 2 bases and J by 4 bases, with 11 bases between the two germline ends. The CDR3 sequence is 14 residues long. In germline, CDR1 is SEHNR, CDR2 FQNEAQ (reference sequence). Comments on this clone: The antigen remains unidentified.

TCRdb keeps only in-frame clones here, not all; method: immunoSEQ multiplex PCR. This table holds more than 65,000 clones, less than 90% found once. Sequencing was performed on blood. This TCR was sampled from a person in their 40s with breast cancer. The J gene is TRBJ1-1, the V gene TRBV7-9; D may be TRBD1 (5 bases). CDR3 sequence reads: CASSLRGDSTEAFF. The CDR3, as DNA: TGTGCCAGCAGCTTAAGGGGTGATAGCACTGAAGCTTTCTTT.